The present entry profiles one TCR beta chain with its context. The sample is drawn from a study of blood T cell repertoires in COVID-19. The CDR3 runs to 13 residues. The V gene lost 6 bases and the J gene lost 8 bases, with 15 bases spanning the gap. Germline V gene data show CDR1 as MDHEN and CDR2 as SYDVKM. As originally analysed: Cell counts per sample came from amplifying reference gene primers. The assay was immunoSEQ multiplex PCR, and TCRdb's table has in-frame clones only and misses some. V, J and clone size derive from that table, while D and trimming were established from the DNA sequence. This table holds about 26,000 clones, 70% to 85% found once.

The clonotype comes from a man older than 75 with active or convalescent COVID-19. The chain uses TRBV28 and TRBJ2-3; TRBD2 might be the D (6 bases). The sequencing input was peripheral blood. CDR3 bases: TGTGCCAGCAGCCCGGGACTCCGTTTTACGCAGTATTTT. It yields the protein CASSPGLRFTQYF.